The 24 T cell receptor beta chains below all came from one sample that was sequenced in a study of T cell repertoires in cytomegalovirus infection. No antigens are known for them. TCRdb redid the calling of the reads with MiXCR, one entry per CDR3 protein. This table has under 300,000 distinct CDR3 sequences, 22% appearing once. The sample here was cultured PBMCs, taken from culture after CMV antigen stimulation. The receptors here all came from a human donor in good health (CMV status not recorded). Some clones in this sample may be carry-over from other donors' samples.

This clonotype was recorded at least ten times. This chain uses TRBV7-9 with TRBJ2-5; D call uncertain. The germline V gene has CDR1 SEHNR and CDR2 FQNEAQ (reference sequence). Trimming removed 1 base from V and 1 base from J, with 7 bases in between. The CDR3 has 14 amino acids. CDR3 sequence: CASSLGHIQETQYF. CDR3 DNA sequence: TGTGCCAGCAGCTTAGGTCACATCCAAGAGACCCAGTACTTC.

This clonotype has only a few counts. The chain combines TRBV12-3 or TRBV12-4 with TRBJ1-4, with no clear D. The CDR3 totals 13 residues. Trimming removed 5 bases at V and 2 bases at J, with 6 bases between. This chain's CDR3 is CASSPTTNEKLFF. The CDR3 nucleotides read TGTGCCAGCAGTCCCACCACTAATGAAAAACTGTTTTTT.

J is TRBJ2-7 and V is TRBV6-2 or TRBV6-3, with 7 bases fitting TRBD2. Unmatched junction bases numbered 5, after V lost 4 bases and J lost 2 bases. The germline gives CDR1 MNHEY, CDR2 SVGEGT. The CDR3 covers 14 residues. The CDR3 coding sequence is TGTGCCAGCAGTTCGACTAGCCACACCTACGAGCAGTACTTC. It yields the protein CASSSTSHTYEQYF.

In this sample, this clonotype turned up a few times. J is TRBJ2-3 and V is TRBV12-3 or TRBV12-4; 7 positions match TRBD2. Trimming took 10 bases from V and 2 from J; bases not matched to a gene: 3. CDR3 length equals 12 residues. The CDR3: CATAGVTDTQYF. CDR3 bases: TGTGCCACCGCGGGAGTCACAGATACGCAGTATTTT.

This clonotype has more than one count but fewer than ten. The V gene is TRBV2, the J gene TRBJ2-7; perhaps TRBD1 as D (5 bases). The ends were cut back, 2 bases at V and 5 bases at J, with 7 bases in the middle. CDR3 length equals 12 residues. Germline values: CDR1 SNHLY, CDR2 FYNNEI. The CDR3 here is CASSEQGNEQYV. In DNA, the CDR3 is TGTGCCAGCAGTGAACAGGGAAACGAGCAGTACGTC.

This clonotype came up a few times. The genes are TRBV19 and TRBJ2-5; 8 positions match TRBD1. Germline CDR1 is LNHDA and CDR2 is SQIVND (reference sequence). The CDR3 contains 15 residues. V lost 7 bases and J lost 2; bases outside the gene matches: 9. The CDR3 loop is CASTQGQGWQETQYF. The CDR3 nucleotides are TGTGCCAGTACCCAAGGACAGGGTTGGCAAGAGACCCAGTACTTC.

The CDR3 DNA sequence: TGTGCCAGCAGTAGACGGCTAGCGGGAGGAAATTTAGATACGCAGTATTTT. Residues: CASSRRLAGGNLDTQYF. The chain links TRBV2 to TRBJ2-3; 11 bases line up with TRBD2. After removal of 5 bases from V and 5 bases from J, the junction contained 12 bases not matched to a gene. Germline V gene lookup returns CDR1 SNHLY and CDR2 FYNNEI. The CDR3 is 17 residues long.

A few counts support this clonotype. The chain uses TRBV12-3 or TRBV12-4 and TRBJ2-7, with D possibly matching TRBD1 (6 bases). CDR3 length: 14 residues. The germline V and J ends were trimmed by 4 bases and 5 bases, with 15 bases remaining between them. Here the CDR3 reads CASSSTMGAHEQYF. DNA for the CDR3: TGTGCCAGCAGTTCCACGATGGGGGCCCACGAGCAGTACTTC.

The gene calls are TRBV4-2 and TRBJ1-6; 9 bases map to TRBD1. The CDR3 has 21 residues. Trimming took 4 bases from V and 1 from J; bases not matched to a gene: 17. Germline values: CDR1 LGHNA, CDR2 YNFKEQ. The CDR3 DNA reads TGTGCCAGCAGCCGAAGCTCGGGACAGGGTTTGGGAGGATCCTATAATTCACCCCTCCACTTT. This encodes CASSRSSGQGLGGSYNSPLHF.

This clonotype has a handful of counts. The chain joins TRBV27 to TRBJ1-2; D is perhaps TRBD1 (6 bases). Per the germline V gene, CDR1 is MNHEY and CDR2 is SMNVEV (reference sequence). The CDR3 covers 15 residues. V lost 2 bases and J 2 bases, leaving 12 bases between the germline ends. The CDR3 DNA sequence: TGTGCCAGCAGTTTAGGTTCTCAGGGGAACTATGGCTACACCTTC. It specifies CASSLGSQGNYGYTF.

This clonotype was picked up many times. This chain uses TRBV7-6 with TRBJ1-4; the match to TRBD1 covers 9 bases. The germline V gene has CDR1 SGHVS and CDR2 FNYEAQ. V trimming: 4 bases; J trimming: 12 bases; junction bases outside the gene matches: 9. CDR3 size: 14 residues. The CDR3 spells CASSSGTGPGELFF. The CDR3 nucleotides read TGTGCCAGCAGCTCCGGGACAGGGCCGGGAGAACTGTTTTTT.

This clonotype was observed a handful of times. The J gene is TRBJ2-7, the V gene TRBV28; 8 bases agree with TRBD1. Germline CDR1 and CDR2: MDHEN and SYDVKM. The V segment lost 5 bases and the J segment 13 bases; nucleotides outside the gene matches: 10. The CDR3 runs to 12 residues. The DNA for the CDR3 is TGTGCCAGCAGTATTACGGACAGGGACCTCTACGTC. It codes for CASSITDRDLYV.

The rearrangement joins TRBV19 to TRBJ1-1, with D possibly being TRBD1 (6 bases). The ends were cut back, 6 bases at V and 7 bases at J, with 18 bases in the middle. Germline-derived CDR1 and CDR2 are LNHDA and SQIVND (reference sequence). The CDR3 consists of 14 residues. CDR3 nucleotides: TGTGCCAGTAGAGGGGGAAACCGGGGGTATGAAGCTTTCTTT. This gives the protein CASRGGNRGYEAFF.

This clonotype was picked up many times. The chain links TRBV6-2 or TRBV6-3 to TRBJ2-7, with 13 bases fitting TRBD2. Germline lookup yields CDR1 MNHEY and CDR2 SVGEGT. The CDR3 contains 14 residues. The trim removed 7 bases at V and 3 bases at J, leaving 3 bases unmatched. The CDR3: CASKGLAGLYEQYV. The CDR3 bases are TGTGCCAGCAAGGGACTAGCGGGGCTCTACGAGCAGTACGTC.

This clonotype was counted many times. The chain is built from TRBV6-1 and TRBJ2-3, with TRBD2 matching over 7 bases. The V segment lost 6 bases and the J segment 3 bases; nucleotides outside the gene matches: 6. This CDR3 contains 14 residues. Germline-derived CDR1 and CDR2 are MNHNS and SASEGT. The CDR3 DNA reads TGTGCCAGCAGAATCGGACTAGAGACAGATACGCAGTATTTT. It specifies CASRIGLETDTQYF.

This sequence joins TRBV7-6 and TRBJ2-1, with 10 bases aligning to TRBD2. This CDR3 is 15 amino acids long. V lost 5 bases and J lost 8; bases outside the gene matches: 9. Germline V gene lookup returns CDR1 SGHVS and CDR2 FNYEAQ. CDR3 in amino acids: CASSARTSGLDEQFF. In DNA form, the CDR3 reads TGTGCCAGCAGCGCACGGACTAGCGGATTGGATGAGCAGTTCTTC.

This clonotype was seen a few times. The genes are TRBV24-1 and TRBJ2-3; TRBD1 agrees at 11 bases. The CDR3 spans 17 residues. The trim removed 6 bases at V and 0 bases at J, leaving 7 bases unmatched. Germline lookup yields CDR1 KGHDR and CDR2 SFDVKD. Here the CDR3 reads CATSSEGTGGSTDTQYF. Here the CDR3 DNA reads TGTGCCACCAGTTCGGAAGGGACAGGGGGGAGCACAGATACGCAGTATTTT.

This clonotype was counted at least ten times. The V call is TRBV7-8, the J call TRBJ1-2; 9 bases fit TRBD1. V lost 4 bases, J lost 4 bases, and 7 bases stayed unmatched. Germline V gene lookup returns CDR1 SGHVS and CDR2 FQNEAQ. This CDR3 region has 15 residues. The CDR3, as DNA: TGTGCCAGCAGCTCGACCGGGACAGGGTCCTATGGCTACACCTTC. Translation: CASSSTGTGSYGYTF.

This clonotype has a count of ten or more. The chain joins TRBV28 to TRBJ2-7, with D possibly being TRBD1 (6 bases). Trimming took off 5 bases at V and 5 bases at J, with 19 bases between the two ends. CDR1 is MDHEN and CDR2 is SYDVKM in the germline V gene. The CDR3 sequence is 15 residues long. CDR3 nucleotides: TGTGCCAGCAGTCAAGCCGGGACATTAAATAACGAGCAGTACTTC. This encodes CASSQAGTLNNEQYF.

This chain uses TRBV20-1 with TRBJ2-3; D is perhaps TRBD1 or TRBD2 (5 bases each). The CDR3 is 14 amino acids. The V gene lost 6 bases and the J gene lost 0 bases, with 13 bases spanning the gap. Germline V gene lookup returns CDR1 DFQATT and CDR2 SNEGSKA (reference sequence). Here the CDR3 DNA reads TGCAGTGCCCAGGTCGGGGCTAGCACAGATACGCAGTATTTT. As protein: CSAQVGASTDTQYF.

The rearrangement joins TRBV7-4 to TRBJ1-5, with 7 bases identical to TRBD1. With 4 bases clipped from V and 4 bases from J, the junction kept 10 bases outside the gene matches. Germline loops: CDR1 SGHVT, CDR2 SQSDAQ. CDR3 length: 16 amino acids. CDR3 protein: CASSWTGGARNQPQHF. In nucleotides, the CDR3 is TGTGCCAGCAGCTGGACAGGAGGCGCTAGAAATCAGCCCCAGCATTTT.

This chain links TRBV29-1 with TRBJ1-5; no firm D call. CDR3 length: 11 amino acids. From germline, CDR1 is SQVTM and CDR2 ANQGSEA. Trimming removed 3 bases at V and 13 bases at J, with 13 bases between. CDR3 in amino acids: CSVEKDGIQHF. As DNA, the CDR3 is TGCAGCGTTGAGAAAGATGGCATACAGCATTTT.

The chain recombines TRBV2 with TRBJ1-2; D is unclear. V gave up 4 bases and J gave up 5 bases, with 5 bases separating them. Looked up from germline, CDR1 is SNHLY and CDR2 is FYNNEI. The CDR3 extends over 11 amino acids. The CDR3 nucleotides read TGTGCCAGCAGTGTACGATATGGCTACACCTTC. Translated: CASSVRYGYTF.

On this clonotype itself: Because it lacks the conserved phenylalanine or tryptophan at the end, this CDR3 is likely a read error. CDR3 in amino acids: CAWSSYTGELFY. The CDR3 bases are TGTGCCTGGAGTTCTTACACCGGGGAGCTGTTTTAT. This chain connects TRBV30 to TRBJ2-2; D ambiguous. This CDR3 contains 12 residues. The germline V gene has CDR1 GTSNPN and CDR2 SVGIG (reference sequence). Trimming left V 2 bases short and J 3 bases short, with 4 bases between.